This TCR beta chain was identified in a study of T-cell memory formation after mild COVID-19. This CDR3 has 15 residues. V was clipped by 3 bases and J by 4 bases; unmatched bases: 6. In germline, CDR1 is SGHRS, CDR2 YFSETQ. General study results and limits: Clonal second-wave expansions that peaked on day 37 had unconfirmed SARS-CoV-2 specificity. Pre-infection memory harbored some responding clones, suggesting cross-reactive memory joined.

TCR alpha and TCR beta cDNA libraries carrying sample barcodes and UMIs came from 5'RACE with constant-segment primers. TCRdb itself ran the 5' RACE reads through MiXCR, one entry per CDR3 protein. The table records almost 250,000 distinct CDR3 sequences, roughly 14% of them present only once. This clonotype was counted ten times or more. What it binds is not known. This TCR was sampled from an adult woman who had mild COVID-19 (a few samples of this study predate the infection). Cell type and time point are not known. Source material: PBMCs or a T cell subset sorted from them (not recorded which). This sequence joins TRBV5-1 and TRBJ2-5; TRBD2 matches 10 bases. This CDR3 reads CASSSKRGGRETQYF. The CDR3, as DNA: TGCGCCAGCAGCTCCAAGCGGGGGGGACGAGAGACCCAGTACTTC.